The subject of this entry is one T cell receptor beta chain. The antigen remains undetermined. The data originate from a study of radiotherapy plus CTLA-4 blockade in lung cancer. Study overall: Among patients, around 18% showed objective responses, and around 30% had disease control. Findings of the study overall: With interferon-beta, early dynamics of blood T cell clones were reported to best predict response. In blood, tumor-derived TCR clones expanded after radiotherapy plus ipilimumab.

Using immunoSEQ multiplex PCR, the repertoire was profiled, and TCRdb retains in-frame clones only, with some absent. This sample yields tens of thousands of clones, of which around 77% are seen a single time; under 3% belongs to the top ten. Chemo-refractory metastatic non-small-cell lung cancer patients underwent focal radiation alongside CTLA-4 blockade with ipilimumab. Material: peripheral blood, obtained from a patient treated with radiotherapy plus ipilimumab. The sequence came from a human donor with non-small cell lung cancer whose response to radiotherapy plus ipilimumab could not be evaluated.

CDR3 DNA sequence: TGCGCCAGCAGCCCGGGACAGCAGAACACTGAAGCTTTCTTT. This sequence encodes CASSPGQQNTEAFF. The chain carries TRBV4-1 and TRBJ1-1; 7 bases line up with TRBD1. The germline V gene has CDR1 MGHRA and CDR2 YSYEKL. The CDR3 runs 14 residues. J gave up 1 base and V 4 bases, and 3 bases lay outside the gene matches.